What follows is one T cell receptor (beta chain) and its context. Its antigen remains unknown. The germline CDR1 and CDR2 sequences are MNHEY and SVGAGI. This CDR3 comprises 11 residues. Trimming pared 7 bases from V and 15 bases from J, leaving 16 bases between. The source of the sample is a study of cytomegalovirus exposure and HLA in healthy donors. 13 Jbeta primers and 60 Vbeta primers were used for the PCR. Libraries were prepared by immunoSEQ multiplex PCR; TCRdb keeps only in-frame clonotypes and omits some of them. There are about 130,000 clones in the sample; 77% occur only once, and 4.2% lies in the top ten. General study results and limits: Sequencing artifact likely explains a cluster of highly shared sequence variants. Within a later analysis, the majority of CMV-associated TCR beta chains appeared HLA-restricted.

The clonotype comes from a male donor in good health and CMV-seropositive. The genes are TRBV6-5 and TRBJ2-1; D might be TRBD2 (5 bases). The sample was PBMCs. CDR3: CASTNGVGLFF. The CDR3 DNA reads TGTGCCAGCACCAACGGGGTGGGTCTGTTCTTC.